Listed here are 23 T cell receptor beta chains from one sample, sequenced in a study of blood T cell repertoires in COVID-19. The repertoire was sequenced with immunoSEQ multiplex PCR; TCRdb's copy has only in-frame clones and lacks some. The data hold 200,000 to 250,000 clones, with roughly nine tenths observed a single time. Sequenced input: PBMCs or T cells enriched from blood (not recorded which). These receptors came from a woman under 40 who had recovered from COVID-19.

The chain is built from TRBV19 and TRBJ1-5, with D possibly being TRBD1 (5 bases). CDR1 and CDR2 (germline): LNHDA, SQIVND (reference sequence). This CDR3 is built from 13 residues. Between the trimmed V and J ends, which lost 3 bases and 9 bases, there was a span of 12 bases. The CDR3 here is CASSIGHLTPQHF. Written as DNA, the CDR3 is TGTGCCAGTAGTATCGGACATTTAACGCCCCAGCATTTT.

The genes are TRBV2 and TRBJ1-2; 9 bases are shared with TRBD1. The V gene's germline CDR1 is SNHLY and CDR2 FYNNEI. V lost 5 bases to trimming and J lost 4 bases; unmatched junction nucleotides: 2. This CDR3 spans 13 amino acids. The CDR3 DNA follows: TGTGCCAGCAGTCTGGACAGGGGCTATGGCTACACCTTC. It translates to CASSLDRGYGYTF.

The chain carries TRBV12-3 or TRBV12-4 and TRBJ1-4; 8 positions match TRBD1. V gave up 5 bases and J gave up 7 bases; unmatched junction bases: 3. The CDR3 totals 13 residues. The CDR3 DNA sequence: TGTGCCAGCAGTGTAGGACAGGGTGAAAAACTGTTTTTT. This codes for CASSVGQGEKLFF.

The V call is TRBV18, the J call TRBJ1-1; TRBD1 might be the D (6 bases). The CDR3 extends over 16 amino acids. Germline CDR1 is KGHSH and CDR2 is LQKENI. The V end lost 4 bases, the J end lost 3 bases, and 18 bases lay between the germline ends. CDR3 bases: TGTGCCAGCTCACGACAGGAAGCCTCCTGGGACACTGAAGCTTTCTTT. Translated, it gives CASSRQEASWDTEAFF.

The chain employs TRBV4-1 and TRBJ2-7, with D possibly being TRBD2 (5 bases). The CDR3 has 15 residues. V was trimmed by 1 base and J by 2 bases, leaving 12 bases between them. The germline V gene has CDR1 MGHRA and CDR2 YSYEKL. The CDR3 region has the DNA TGCGCCAGCAGCCAAGTTAGCGCGGACCCCTACGAGCAGTACTTC. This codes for CASSQVSADPYEQYF.

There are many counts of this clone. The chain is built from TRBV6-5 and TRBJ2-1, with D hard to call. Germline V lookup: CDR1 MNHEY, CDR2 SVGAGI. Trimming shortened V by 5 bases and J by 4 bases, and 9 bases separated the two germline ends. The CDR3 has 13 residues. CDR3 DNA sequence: TGTGCCAGCAGTCCTACCGAATACAATGAGCAGTTCTTC. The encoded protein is CASSPTEYNEQFF.

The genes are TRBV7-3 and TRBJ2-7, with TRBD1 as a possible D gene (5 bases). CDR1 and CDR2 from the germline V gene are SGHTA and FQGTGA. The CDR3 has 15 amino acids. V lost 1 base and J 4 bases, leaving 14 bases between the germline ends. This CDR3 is CASSLRVGLIYEQYF. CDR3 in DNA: TGTGCCAGCAGCTTAAGGGTGGGGCTTATATACGAGCAGTACTTC.

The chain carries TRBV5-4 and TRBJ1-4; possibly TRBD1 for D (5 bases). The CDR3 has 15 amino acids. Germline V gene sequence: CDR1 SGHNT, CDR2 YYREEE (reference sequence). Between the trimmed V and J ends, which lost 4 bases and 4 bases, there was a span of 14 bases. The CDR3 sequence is CASSPSPGHNEKLFF. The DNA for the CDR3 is TGTGCCAGCAGCCCGAGCCCAGGGCATAATGAAAAACTGTTTTTT.

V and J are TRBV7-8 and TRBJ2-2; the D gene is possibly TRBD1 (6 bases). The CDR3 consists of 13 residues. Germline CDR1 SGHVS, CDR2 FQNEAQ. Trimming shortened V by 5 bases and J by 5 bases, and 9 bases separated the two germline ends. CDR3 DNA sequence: TGTGCCAGCAGCGTCGGACAGACCGGGGAGCTGTTTTTT. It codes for CASSVGQTGELFF.

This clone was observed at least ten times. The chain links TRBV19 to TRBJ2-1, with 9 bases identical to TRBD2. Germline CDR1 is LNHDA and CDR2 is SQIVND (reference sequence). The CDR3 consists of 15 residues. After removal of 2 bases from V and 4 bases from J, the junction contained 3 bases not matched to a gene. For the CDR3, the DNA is TGTGCCAGTAGTATACCTAGCGGGGTTTACAATGAGCAGTTCTTC. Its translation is CASSIPSGVYNEQFF.

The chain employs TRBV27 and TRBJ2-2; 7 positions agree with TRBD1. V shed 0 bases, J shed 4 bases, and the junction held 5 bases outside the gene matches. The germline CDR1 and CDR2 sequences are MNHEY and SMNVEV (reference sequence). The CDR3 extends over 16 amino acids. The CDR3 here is CASSLSGQRPTGELFF. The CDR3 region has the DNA TGTGCCAGCAGTTTATCGGGACAGAGGCCCACCGGGGAGCTGTTTTTT.

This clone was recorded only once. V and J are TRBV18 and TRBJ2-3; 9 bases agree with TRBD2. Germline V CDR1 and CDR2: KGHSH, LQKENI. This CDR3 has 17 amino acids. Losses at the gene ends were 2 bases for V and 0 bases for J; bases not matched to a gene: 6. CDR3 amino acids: CASSPRTSVTSTDTQYF. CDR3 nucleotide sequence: TGTGCCAGCTCACCAAGGACTAGCGTTACTAGCACAGATACGCAGTATTTT.

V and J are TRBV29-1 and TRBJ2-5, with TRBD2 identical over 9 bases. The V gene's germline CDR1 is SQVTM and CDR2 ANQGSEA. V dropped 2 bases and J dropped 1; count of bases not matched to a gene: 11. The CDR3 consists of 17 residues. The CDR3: CSVERGMASGVQETQYF. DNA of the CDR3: TGCAGCGTTGAAAGGGGGATGGCTAGCGGGGTCCAAGAGACCCAGTACTTC.

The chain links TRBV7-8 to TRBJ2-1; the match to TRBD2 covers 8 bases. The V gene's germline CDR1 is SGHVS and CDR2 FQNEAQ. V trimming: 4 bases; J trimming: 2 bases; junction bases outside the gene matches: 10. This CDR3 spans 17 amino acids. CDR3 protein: CASSSVVRAGAYNEQFF. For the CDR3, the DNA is TGTGCCAGCAGCTCAGTTGTAAGAGCGGGGGCCTACAATGAGCAGTTCTTC.

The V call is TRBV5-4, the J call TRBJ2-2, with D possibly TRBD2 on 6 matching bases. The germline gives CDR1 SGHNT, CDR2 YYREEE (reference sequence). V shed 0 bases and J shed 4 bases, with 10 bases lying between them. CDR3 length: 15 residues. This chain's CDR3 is CASSLGLGGTGELFF. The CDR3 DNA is TGTGCCAGCAGCTTGGGACTAGGAGGCACCGGGGAGCTGTTTTTT.

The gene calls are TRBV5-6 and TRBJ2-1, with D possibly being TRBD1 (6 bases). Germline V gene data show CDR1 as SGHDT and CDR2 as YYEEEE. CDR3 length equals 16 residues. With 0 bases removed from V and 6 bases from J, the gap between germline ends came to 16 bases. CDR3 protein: CASSLGGRGAGNEQFF. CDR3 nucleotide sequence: TGTGCCAGCAGCTTGGGTGGCAGGGGTGCGGGCAATGAGCAGTTCTTC.

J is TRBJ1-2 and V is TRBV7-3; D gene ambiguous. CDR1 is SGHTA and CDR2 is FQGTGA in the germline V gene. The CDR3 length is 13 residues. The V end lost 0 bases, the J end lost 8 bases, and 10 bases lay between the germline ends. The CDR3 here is CASSLTGSGGYTF. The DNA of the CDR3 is TGTGCCAGCAGCTTAACCGGCTCGGGGGGCTACACCTTC.

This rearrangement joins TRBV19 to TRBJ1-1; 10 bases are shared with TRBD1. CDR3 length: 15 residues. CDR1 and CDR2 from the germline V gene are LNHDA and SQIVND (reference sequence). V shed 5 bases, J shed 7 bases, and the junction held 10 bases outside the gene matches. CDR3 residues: CASSFPRQGAIEAFF. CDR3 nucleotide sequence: TGTGCCAGTAGTTTCCCAAGACAGGGGGCGATTGAAGCTTTCTTT.

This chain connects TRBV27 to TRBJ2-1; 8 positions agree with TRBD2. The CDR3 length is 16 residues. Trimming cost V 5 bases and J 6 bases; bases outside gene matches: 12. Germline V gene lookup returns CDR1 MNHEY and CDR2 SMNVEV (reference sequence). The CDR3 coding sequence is TGTGCCAGCAGTCCAGGGAGCGGGGGACTGATCAATGAGCAGTTCTTC. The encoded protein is CASSPGSGGLINEQFF.

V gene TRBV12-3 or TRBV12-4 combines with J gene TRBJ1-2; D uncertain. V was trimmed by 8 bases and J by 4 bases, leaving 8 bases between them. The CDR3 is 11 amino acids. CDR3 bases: TGTGCCAGCTCATCACTCTATGGCTACACCTTC. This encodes CASSSLYGYTF.

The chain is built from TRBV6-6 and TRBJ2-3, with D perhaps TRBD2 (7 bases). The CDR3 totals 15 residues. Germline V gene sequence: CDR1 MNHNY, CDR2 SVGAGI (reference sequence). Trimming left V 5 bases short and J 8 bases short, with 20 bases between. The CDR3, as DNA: TGTGCCAGCAGTATCAGGACTAGGGGGGGTGGTACGCAGTATTTT. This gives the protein CASSIRTRGGGTQYF.

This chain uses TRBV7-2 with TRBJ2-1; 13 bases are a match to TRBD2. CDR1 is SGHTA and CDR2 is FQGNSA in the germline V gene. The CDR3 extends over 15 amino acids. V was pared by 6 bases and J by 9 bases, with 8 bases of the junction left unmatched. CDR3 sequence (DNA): TGTGCCAGCAGTGCCGGGACTAGCGGGGAGGTTGAGCAGTTCTTC. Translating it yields CASSAGTSGEVEQFF.

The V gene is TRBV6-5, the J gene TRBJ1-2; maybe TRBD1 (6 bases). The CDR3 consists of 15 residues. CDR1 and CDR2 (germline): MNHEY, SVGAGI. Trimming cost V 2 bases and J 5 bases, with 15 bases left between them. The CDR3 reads CASSYGAGVWYGYTF. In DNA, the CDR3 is TGTGCCAGCAGTTACGGGGCAGGGGTGTGGTATGGCTACACCTTC.